This T cell receptor beta chain derives from a study of OX40 agonist ivuxolimab in advanced cancers. For the study at large: Prior anti-PD-1, anti-PD-L1 or anti-CTLA-4 therapy was allowed; around 43% had some. The study's findings and limits: Both blood CD4+ and CD8+ T cells showed clonal growth by week 6 at 0.1 to 3.0 mg/kg. The work left the antigen specificity of expanded peripheral T cells undetermined.

Germline CDR1 and CDR2: MNHNS and SASEGT. V was trimmed by 1 base and J by 4 bases, leaving 11 bases between them. The CDR3 consists of 15 residues. Some clones are missing from TCRdb's copy, which holds only in-frame ones; the method was immunoSEQ multiplex PCR. The sample holds tens of thousands of clones, approximately 80% seen once. This clone appeared once. The antigen is unknown. This TCR was recovered from an adult with an advanced solid tumor such as melanoma, head and neck, liver or kidney cancer. V is TRBV6-1 and J is TRBJ2-1, with a possible D match to TRBD1 (7 bases). Sequences were derived from CD4+ or CD8+ T cells sorted from blood, sampled in a trial of the OX40 agonist ivuxolimab. DNA for the CDR3: TGTGCCAGCAGTGAAGTAGCAGGGGGGTACAATGAGCAGTTCTTC. It encodes CASSEVAGGYNEQFF.